These T cell receptor beta chains were read from a single sample in a study of blood T cell repertoires in COVID-19. The assay was immunoSEQ multiplex PCR, and TCRdb's table has in-frame clones only and misses some. The sample records tens of thousands of clones, about nine tenths being singletons. Material for sequencing was peripheral blood. Receptor source: a man aged 45-65 years with active COVID-19. Each CDR3 is given with its conserved first and last residue. The D gene is left open where the match is weak. Size values are once, few and many counts, or a class for expanded clones, and some rows have none.

size,D,J,V,CDR3,DNA
.,.,TRBJ1-1,TRBV29-1,CSVVRTVNTEAFF,TGCAGCGTTGTGAGGACAGTCAACACTGAAGCTTTCTTT
.,TRBD2,TRBJ2-1,TRBV15,CATSRDYATSGGNNEQFF,TGTGCCACCAGCAGAGATTATGCGACTAGCGGGGGAAACAATGAGCAGTTCTTC
few,TRBD2,TRBJ2-1,TRBV19,CASSPNSGVYNEQFF,TGTGCCAGTAGTCCGAATAGCGGGGTCTACAATGAGCAGTTCTTC
.,TRBD1,TRBJ2-7,TRBV10-3,CAVRGRQDYEQYF,TGTGCCGTTAGGGGGCGCCAGGACTACGAGCAGTACTTC
.,TRBD1,TRBJ1-6,TRBV4-2,CASSQDGDRVSSPLHF,TGTGCCAGCAGCCAAGATGGGGACAGGGTCTCCTCACCCCTCCACTTT
.,TRBD1,TRBJ2-7,TRBV5-6,CASSFDRGGSYEQYF,TGTGCCAGCAGCTTTGACAGGGGTGGGTCCTACGAGCAGTACTTC
.,.,TRBJ2-2,TRBV11-3,CASSRSGNTGELFF,TGTGCCAGCAGCCGTAGTGGGAACACCGGGGAGCTGTTTTTT
.,TRBD2,TRBJ2-4,TRBV27,CASPLGGTLNIQYF,TGTGCCAGCCCGTTGGGGGGGACCTTAAACATTCAGTACTTC
.,.,TRBJ2-7,TRBV7-2,CASSLNRDSGNEQYF,TGTGCCAGCAGCCTCAACCGGGACTCGGGTAACGAGCAGTACTTC
.,.,TRBJ2-1,TRBV7-2,CASSFRSEQFF,TGTGCCAGCAGCTTTAGAAGTGAGCAGTTCTTC
.,TRBD1,TRBJ2-7,TRBV2,CASSKIRGPYEQYF,TGTGCCAGCAGTAAAATCAGGGGGCCCTACGAGCAGTACTTC
few,TRBD1,TRBJ1-1,TRBV7-7,CASRENGTGKTEAFF,TGTGCTAGCAGGGAGAACGGGACAGGGAAGACTGAAGCTTTCTTT
.,.,TRBJ2-6,TRBV3-1/TRBV3-2,CASSRISPWGTMNSGANVLTF,TGTGCCAGCAGCCGGATATCCCCCTGGGGGACAATGAACTCTGGGGCCAACGTCCTGACTTTC
.,.,TRBJ2-1,TRBV2,CASSEGGRNEQFF,TGTGCCAGCAGTGAAGGGGGGCGCAATGAGCAGTTCTTC
.,.,TRBJ1-1,TRBV6-4,CASSPDMNTEAFF,TGTGCCAGCAGTCCGGACATGAACACTGAAGCTTTCTTT
.,TRBD1,TRBJ2-7,TRBV5-1,CASSRDRGGEQYF,TGCGCCAGCAGCCGTGACAGGGGCGGGGAGCAGTACTTC